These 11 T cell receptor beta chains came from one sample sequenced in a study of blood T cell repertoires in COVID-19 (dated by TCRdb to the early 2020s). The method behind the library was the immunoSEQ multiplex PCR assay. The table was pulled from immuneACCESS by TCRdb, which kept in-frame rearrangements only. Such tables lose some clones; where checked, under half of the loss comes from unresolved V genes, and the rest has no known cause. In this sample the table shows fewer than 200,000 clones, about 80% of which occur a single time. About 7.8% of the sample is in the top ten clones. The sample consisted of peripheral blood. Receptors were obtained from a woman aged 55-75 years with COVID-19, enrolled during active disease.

The CDR3 nucleotides are TGTGCCAGCAGCCCAATCAGGCTAGCGGGAGGGCAGAGCTCCTACAATGAGCAGTTCTTC. Protein product: CASSPIRLAGGQSSYNEQFF. This chain joins TRBV3-1 (or the pseudogene TRBV3-2) and TRBJ2-1; 12 nucleotides align to TRBD2. CDR1 is LGHDT, CDR2 YNNKEL, per germline (reference sequence). V lost 4 bases and J lost 0; bases outside the gene matches: 13. This CDR3 is built from 20 residues.

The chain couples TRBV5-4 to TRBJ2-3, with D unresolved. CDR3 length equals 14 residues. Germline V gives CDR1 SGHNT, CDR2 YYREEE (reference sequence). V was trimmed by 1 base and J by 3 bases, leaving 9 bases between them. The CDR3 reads CASSLTILTDTQYF. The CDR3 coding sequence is TGTGCCAGCAGCTTGACTATTTTGACAGATACGCAGTATTTT.

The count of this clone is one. CDR3 in DNA: TGTGCCACCAGCAGAGATCAGGGGACAGGGAAAAACGAGCAGTACTTC. Translating it yields CATSRDQGTGKNEQYF. The gene calls are TRBV15 and TRBJ2-7; TRBD1 matches at 9 bases. The CDR3 extends over 16 amino acids. Germline V lookup: CDR1 LNHNV, CDR2 YYDKDF (reference sequence). With V trimmed by 0 bases and J by 5 bases, 8 bases remained unmatched.

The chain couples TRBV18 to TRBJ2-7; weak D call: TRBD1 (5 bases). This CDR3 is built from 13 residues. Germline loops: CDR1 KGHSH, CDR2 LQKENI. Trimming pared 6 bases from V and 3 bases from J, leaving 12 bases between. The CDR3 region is CASSPGAHYEQYV. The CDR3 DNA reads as TGTGCCAGCTCGCCTGGGGCACACTACGAGCAGTACGTC.

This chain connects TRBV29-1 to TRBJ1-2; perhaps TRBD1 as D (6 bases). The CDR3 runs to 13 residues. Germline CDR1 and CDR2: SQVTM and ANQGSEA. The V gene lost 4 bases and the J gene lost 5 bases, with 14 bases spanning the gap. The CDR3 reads CSVVARGLYGYTF. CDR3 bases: TGCAGCGTTGTTGCCAGGGGTCTTTATGGCTACACCTTC.

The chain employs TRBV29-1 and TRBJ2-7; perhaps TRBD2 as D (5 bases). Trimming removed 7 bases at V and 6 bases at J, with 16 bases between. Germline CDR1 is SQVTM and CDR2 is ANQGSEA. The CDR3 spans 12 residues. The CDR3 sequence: CSGGPKNSEQYF. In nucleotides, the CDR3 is TGCAGCGGCGGGCCCAAGAATAGCGAGCAGTACTTC.

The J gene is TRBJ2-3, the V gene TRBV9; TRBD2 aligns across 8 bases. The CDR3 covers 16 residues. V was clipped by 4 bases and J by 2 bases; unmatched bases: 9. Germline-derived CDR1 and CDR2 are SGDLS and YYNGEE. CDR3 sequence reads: CASSNSLAGYTDTQYF. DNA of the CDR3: TGTGCCAGCAGCAATAGTTTAGCGGGGTACACAGATACGCAGTATTTT.

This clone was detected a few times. This chain's CDR3 is CASSQETGFHTEAFF. The DNA of the CDR3 is TGTGCCAGCAGCCAAGAGACAGGGTTTCACACTGAAGCTTTCTTT. The chain recombines TRBV3-1 (or the pseudogene TRBV3-2) with TRBJ1-1, with TRBD1 identical over 7 bases. Trimming at V came to 0 bases and at J to 3 bases, leaving 4 bases not matched to a gene. The CDR3 runs 15 residues. CDR1 and CDR2 (germline): LGHDT, YNNKEL (reference sequence).

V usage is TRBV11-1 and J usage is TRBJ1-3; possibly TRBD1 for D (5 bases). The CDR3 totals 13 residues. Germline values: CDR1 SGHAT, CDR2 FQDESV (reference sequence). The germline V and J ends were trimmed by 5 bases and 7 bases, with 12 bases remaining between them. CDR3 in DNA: TGTGCCAGCAGCGCGGGGCCCTCGAACACCATATATTTT. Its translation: CASSAGPSNTIYF. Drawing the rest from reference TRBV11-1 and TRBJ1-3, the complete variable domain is EAEVAQSPRYKITEKSQAVAFWCDPISGHATLYWYRQILGQGPELLVQFQDESVVDDSQLPKDRFSAERLKGVDSTLKIQPAELGDSAMYLCASSAGPSNTIYFGEGSWLTVV.

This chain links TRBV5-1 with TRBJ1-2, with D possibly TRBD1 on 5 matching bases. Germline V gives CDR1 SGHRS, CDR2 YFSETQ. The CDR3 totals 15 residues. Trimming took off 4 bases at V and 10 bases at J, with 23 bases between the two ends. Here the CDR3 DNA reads TGCGCCAGCAGCCCACCCGACGGGACTCGGAGTGACTACACCTTC. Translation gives CASSPPDGTRSDYTF. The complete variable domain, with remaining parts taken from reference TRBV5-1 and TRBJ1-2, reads KAGVTQTPRYLIKTRGQQVTLSCSPISGHRSVSWYQQTPGQGLQFLFEYFSETQRNKGNFPGRFSGRQFSNSRSEMNVSTLELGDSALYLCASSPPDGTRSDYTFGSGTRLTVV.

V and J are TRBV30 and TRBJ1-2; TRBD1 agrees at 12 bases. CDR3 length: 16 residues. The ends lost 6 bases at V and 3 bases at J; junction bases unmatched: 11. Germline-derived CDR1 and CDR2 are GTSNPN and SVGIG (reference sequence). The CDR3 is CACQIGDRGPDYGYTF. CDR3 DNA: TGTGCCTGCCAGATCGGGGACAGGGGGCCTGACTATGGCTACACCTTC.